Listed below are T cell receptor beta chains from one sample, sequenced in a study of T cell responses to AZD1222 COVID-19 vaccine. Sequencing used immunoSEQ multiplex PCR; TCRdb keeps in-frame clones, though not all of them. The data hold 70,000 to 100,000 clones, with roughly 88% observed a single time. The sample was peripheral blood, taken 28 days after the second AZD1222 dose. These receptors were obtained from an adult who received the AZD1222 COVID-19 vaccine. CDR3s include the opening cysteine and the closing phenylalanine or tryptophan. D genes are given only for firm matches.

v_gene: TRBV3-1/TRBV3-2
j_gene: TRBJ1-1
d_gene: -
CDR3aa: CASGKTSDTEAFF

v_gene: TRBV15
j_gene: TRBJ1-2
d_gene: -
CDR3aa: CATSRARVYYGYTF

v_gene: TRBV18
j_gene: TRBJ1-4
d_gene: -
CDR3aa: CASSPLGGQEKLFF

v_gene: TRBV12-3/TRBV12-4
j_gene: TRBJ1-1
d_gene: -
CDR3aa: CASTMSPEAFF

v_gene: TRBV2
j_gene: TRBJ1-4
d_gene: -
CDR3aa: CASSGGRSNEKLFF

v_gene: TRBV5-4
j_gene: TRBJ2-1
d_gene: TRBD2
CDR3aa: CASSLGGLAGLHNEQFF

v_gene: TRBV4-1
j_gene: TRBJ1-5
d_gene: TRBD1
CDR3aa: CASSQQRQGGQPQHF

v_gene: TRBV5-1
j_gene: TRBJ2-5
d_gene: TRBD2
CDR3aa: CASSLRSGLGAETQYF

v_gene: TRBV5-6
j_gene: TRBJ2-7
d_gene: -
CDR3aa: CASSIWGYEQYF

v_gene: TRBV20-1
j_gene: TRBJ1-2
d_gene: -
CDR3aa: CSASRRGYTF

v_gene: TRBV6-6
j_gene: TRBJ1-2
d_gene: TRBD1
CDR3aa: CASSRMSRGQGQGGYTF

v_gene: TRBV19
j_gene: TRBJ1-6
d_gene: -
CDR3aa: CASRGPGDSPLHF

v_gene: TRBV18
j_gene: TRBJ1-5
d_gene: -
CDR3aa: CASTLPGGADQPQHF

v_gene: TRBV28
j_gene: TRBJ2-1
d_gene: TRBD1
CDR3aa: CASSPGTGDYNEQFF

v_gene: TRBV6-1
j_gene: TRBJ1-6
d_gene: TRBD1
CDR3aa: CASSEDVTGTSPLHF